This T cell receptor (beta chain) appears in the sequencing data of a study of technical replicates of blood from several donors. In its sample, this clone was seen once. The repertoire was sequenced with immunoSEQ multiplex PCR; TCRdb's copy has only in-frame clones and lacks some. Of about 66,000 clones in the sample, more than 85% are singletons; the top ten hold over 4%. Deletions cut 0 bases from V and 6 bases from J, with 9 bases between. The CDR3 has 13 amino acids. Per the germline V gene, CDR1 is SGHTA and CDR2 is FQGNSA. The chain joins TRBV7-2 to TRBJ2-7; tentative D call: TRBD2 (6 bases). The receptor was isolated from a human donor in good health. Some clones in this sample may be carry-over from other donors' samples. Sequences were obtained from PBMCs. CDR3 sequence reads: CASSLAGDFEQYF. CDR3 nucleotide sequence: TGTGCCAGCAGCTTAGCGGGGGACTTCGAGCAGTACTTC.